This T cell receptor (beta chain) was documented in a study of identical twins. The study, taken as a whole, reports: Insertion counts were lower in abundant cord blood beta clonotypes, a trend that memory repertoires did not show. Compared with unrelated sharing, twin-shared out-of-frame alpha sequences had more low-probability sequences.

Template switching (which added a universal primer site) was used, and cDNA carried unique molecular identifiers. TCRdb reprocessed the 5' RACE reads with MiXCR, giving one entry per CDR3 protein. The table lists 250,000 to 350,000 distinct CDR3 sequences, about 8.1% of them singletons, with more than 2% in the top ten. Only a few counts were recorded for this clonotype. Its antigen is still unknown. This CDR3 contains 18 residues. V lost 4 bases to trimming and J lost 3 bases; unmatched junction nucleotides: 13. CDR1 and CDR2 from the germline V gene are SGHDN and FVKESK. The sample was also reused in another study, on yellow fever vaccine responses in identical twins. Per that study: The authors reported partly convergent, partly personalized vaccine responses in identical twins.

The sequencing input was memory (CD45RO+) T cells sorted from blood. This clonotype was sampled from a woman aged 18-29 years in good health. This chain joins TRBV14 and TRBJ2-1, with 9 bases lining up with TRBD2. CDR3 nucleotides: TGTGCCAGCAGCCCACCCTTTAGGCTAGCGGGACTCTACAATGAGCAGTTCTTC. This translates into CASSPPFRLAGLYNEQFF.